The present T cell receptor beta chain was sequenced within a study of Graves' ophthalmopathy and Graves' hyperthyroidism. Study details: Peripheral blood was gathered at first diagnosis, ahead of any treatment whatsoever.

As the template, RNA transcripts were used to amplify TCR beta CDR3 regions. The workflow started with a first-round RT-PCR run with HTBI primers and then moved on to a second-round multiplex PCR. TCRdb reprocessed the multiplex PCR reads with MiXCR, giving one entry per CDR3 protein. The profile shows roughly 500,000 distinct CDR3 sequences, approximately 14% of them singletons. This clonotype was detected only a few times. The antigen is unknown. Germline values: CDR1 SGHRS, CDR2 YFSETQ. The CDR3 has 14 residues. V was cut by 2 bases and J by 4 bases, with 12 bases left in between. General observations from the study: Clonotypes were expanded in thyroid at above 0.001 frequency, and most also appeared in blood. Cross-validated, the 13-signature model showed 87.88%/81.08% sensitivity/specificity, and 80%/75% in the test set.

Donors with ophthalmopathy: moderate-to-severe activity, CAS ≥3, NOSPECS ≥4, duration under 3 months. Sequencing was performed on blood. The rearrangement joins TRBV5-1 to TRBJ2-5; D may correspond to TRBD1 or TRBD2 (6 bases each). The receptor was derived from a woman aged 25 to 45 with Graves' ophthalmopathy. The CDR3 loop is CASSFSGGTETQYF. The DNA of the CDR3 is TGCGCCAGCAGCTTTTCCGGGGGCACAGAGACCCAGTACTTC.